This T cell receptor beta chain derives from a study of CD8+ T cells in alopecia areata. Treatment meaning: oral pan-JAK inhibitor, 5-10 mg twice daily. Germline V CDR1 and CDR2: MNHEY, SMNVEV (reference sequence). Losses at the gene ends were 4 bases for V and 12 bases for J; bases not matched to a gene: 15. This CDR3 is built from 14 residues. General study results and limits: It was less clear whether patients shared TCRs than it was in mice, possibly because of HLA.

As to this clone: Its antigen is currently unknown.

The sequencing template was cDNA reverse transcribed from extracted RNA. Some clones are missing from TCRdb's copy, which holds only in-frame ones; the method was immunoSEQ multiplex PCR. The sample records some 200,000 clones, less than 50% being singletons. This sequence was found in a human donor with alopecia areata. Source: CD4+ T cells sorted from blood, taken around week 37, from a patient treated with tofacitinib. The chain uses TRBV27 and TRBJ2-7, with 7 positions matching TRBD2. The CDR3 is CASSSGSGGRMLYF. The DNA for the CDR3 is TGTGCCAGCAGTTCGGGATCGGGAGGACGGATGCTGTACTTC.